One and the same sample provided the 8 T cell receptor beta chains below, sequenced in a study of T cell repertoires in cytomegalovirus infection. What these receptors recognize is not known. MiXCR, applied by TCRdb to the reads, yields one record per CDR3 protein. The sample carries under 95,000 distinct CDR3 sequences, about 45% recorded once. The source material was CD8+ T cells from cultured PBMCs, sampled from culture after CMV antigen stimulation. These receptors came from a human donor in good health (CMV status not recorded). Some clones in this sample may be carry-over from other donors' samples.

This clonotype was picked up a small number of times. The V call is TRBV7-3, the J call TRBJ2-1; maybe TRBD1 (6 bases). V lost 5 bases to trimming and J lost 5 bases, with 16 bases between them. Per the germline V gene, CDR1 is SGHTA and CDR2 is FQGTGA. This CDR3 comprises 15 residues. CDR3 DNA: TGTGCCAGCAGCGCACAGGGTGGGAGAGACAATGAGCAGTTCTTC. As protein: CASSAQGGRDNEQFF. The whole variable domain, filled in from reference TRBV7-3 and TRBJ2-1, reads GAGVSQTPSNKVTEKGKYVELRCDPISGHTALYWYRQSLGQGPEFLIYFQGTGAADDSGLPNDRFFAVRPEGSVSTLKIQRTERGDSAVYLCASSAQGGRDNEQFFGPGTRLTVL.

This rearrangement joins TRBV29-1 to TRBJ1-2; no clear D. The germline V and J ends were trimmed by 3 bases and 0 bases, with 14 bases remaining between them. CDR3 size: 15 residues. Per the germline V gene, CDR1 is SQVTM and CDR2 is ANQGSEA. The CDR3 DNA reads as TGCAGCGTTGAGTGGTTGGGGAGGGCTAACTATGGCTACACCTTC. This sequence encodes CSVEWLGRANYGYTF.

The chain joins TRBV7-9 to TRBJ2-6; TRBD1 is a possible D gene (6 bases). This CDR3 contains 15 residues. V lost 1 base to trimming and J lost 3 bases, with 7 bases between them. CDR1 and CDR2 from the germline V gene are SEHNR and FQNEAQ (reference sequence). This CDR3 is CASSLEQGGANVLTF. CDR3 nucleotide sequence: TGTGCCAGCAGCTTAGAACAGGGTGGGGCCAACGTCCTGACTTTC.

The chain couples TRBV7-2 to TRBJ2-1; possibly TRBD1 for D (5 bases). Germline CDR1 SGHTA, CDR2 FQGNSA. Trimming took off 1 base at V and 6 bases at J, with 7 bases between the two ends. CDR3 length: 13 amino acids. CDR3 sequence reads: CASSLVGRNEQFF. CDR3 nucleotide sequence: TGTGCCAGCAGCTTAGTGGGGCGCAATGAGCAGTTCTTC.

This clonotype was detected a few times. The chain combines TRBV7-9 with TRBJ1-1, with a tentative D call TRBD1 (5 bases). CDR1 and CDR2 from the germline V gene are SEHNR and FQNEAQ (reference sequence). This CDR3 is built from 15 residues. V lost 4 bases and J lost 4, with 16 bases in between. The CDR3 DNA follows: TGTGCCAGCAGCTCTAGGCGGGGGGAGAGCACTGAAGCTTTCTTT. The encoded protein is CASSSRRGESTEAFF.

In DNA form, the CDR3 reads TGTGCCAGCAGCTTTACAGGGGGCGTAATCAATGAGCAGTTCTTC. It is translated as CASSFTGGVINEQFF. The rearrangement links TRBV7-6 to TRBJ2-1; 9 nucleotides match TRBD1. The V gene's germline CDR1 is SGHVS and CDR2 FNYEAQ. The length of the CDR3 is 15 residues. J was trimmed by 6 bases and V by 3 bases; bases with no gene match: 6.

The CDR3 nucleotides read TGCAGTGCTAGAGATAGTGGGAGCTACGAGCAGTACTTC. Translation: CSARDSGSYEQYF. The J gene is TRBJ2-7, the V gene TRBV20-1; a possible D gene is TRBD2 (5 bases). The CDR3 spans 13 residues. Trimming left V 0 bases short and J 3 bases short, with 9 bases between. Germline CDR1 DFQATT, CDR2 SNEGSKA (reference sequence).

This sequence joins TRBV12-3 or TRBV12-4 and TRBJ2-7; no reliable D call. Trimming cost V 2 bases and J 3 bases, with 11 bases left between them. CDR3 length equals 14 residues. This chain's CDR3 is CASSLRTEGYEQYF. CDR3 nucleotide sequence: TGTGCCAGCAGTTTAAGGACGGAAGGCTACGAGCAGTACTTC.